This TCR beta chain was found in a study of T cells after yellow fever vaccination. After removal of 5 bases from V and 7 bases from J, the junction contained 11 bases not matched to a gene. This CDR3 has 16 amino acids. TCRdb analysed the 5' RACE reads with MiXCR anew, one entry per CDR3 protein. The repertoire holds about 630,000 distinct CDR3 sequences, with roughly an eighth as singletons. This clonotype came up a few times. This receptor was obtained from a man aged 25 to 45 who received the YFV17D yellow fever vaccine. The input for sequencing was PBMCs, taken on the day of the yellow fever booster vaccination. This sequence joins TRBV12-3 or TRBV12-4 and TRBJ2-1, with 10 bases fitting TRBD2. The CDR3 loop reads CASSNPSGRAENEQFF. The CDR3 DNA is TGTGCCAGCAGTAACCCAAGCGGGAGGGCCGAGAATGAGCAGTTCTTC.